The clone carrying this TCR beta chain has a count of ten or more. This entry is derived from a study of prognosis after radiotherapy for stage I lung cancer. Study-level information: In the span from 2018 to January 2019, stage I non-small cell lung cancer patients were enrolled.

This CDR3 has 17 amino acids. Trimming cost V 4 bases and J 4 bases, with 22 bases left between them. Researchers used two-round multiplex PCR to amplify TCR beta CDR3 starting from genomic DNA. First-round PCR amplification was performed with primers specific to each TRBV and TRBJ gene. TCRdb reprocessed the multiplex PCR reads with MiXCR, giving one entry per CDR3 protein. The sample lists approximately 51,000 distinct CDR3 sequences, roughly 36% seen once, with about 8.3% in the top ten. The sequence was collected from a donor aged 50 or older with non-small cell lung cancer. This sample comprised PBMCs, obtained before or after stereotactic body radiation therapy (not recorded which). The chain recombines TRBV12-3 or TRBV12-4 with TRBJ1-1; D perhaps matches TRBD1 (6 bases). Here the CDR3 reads CASSSPTGYSAGTEAFF. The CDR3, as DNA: TGTGCCAGCAGTTCCCCGACAGGATATTCCGCGGGCACTGAAGCTTTCTTT.